The rows below give T cell receptor beta chains drawn from one sample of a study of T cell changes during pregnancy in multiple sclerosis. Measured with immunoSEQ multiplex PCR; TCRdb has only the in-frame clones, and not every one. Among around 50,000 clones listed, about 90% were seen once. The sample was peripheral blood, taken in the first trimester of pregnancy. The source of these receptors is a female donor with multiple sclerosis, enrolled in a pregnancy study. The CDR3 runs from the conserved cysteine through the conserved F or W. A D gene is named only where the DNA matches it firmly. Only part of the rows carry a size: once, few, many, or a class if the clone is expanded.

clone_size j_call v_call d_call cdr3_aa cdr3_nt
once TRBJ2-2 TRBV18 . CASSWLDSANTGELFF TGTGCCAGCTCATGGTTGGACAGCGCGAACACCGGGGAGCTGTTTTTT
. TRBJ2-7 TRBV4-2 . CASSPVSRGYEQYF TGTGCCAGCAGCCCCGTTTCAAGGGGCTACGAGCAGTACTTC
. TRBJ2-7 TRBV4-3 TRBD1 CASSQGQGSFYEQYF TGCGCCAGCAGCCAAGGACAGGGAAGTTTCTACGAGCAGTACTTC
. TRBJ1-5 TRBV19 . CASSILIQAQPQHF TGTGCCAGTAGTATCCTGATACAGGCTCAGCCCCAGCATTTT
. TRBJ1-5 TRBV19 . CASSIWGGNQPQHF TGTGCCAGTAGTATCTGGGGGGGGAATCAGCCCCAGCATTTT
. TRBJ1-3 TRBV5-4 . CASSQVGGSPGNTIYF TGTGCCAGCAGCCAAGTCGGGGGGAGTCCCGGAAACACCATATATTTT
. TRBJ1-5 TRBV28 . CASSLPSRDYQPQHF TGTGCCAGCAGTCTCCCGAGCAGGGATTATCAGCCCCAGCATTTT
. TRBJ2-3 TRBV30 TRBD2 CAWSVGAGGVTDTQYF TGTGCCTGGAGTGTAGGGGCGGGGGGGGTCACAGATACGCAGTATTTT
. TRBJ1-6 TRBV6-6 . CASRTGNSPLHF TGTGCCAGCCGAACGGGGAATTCACCCCTCCACTTT
few TRBJ1-2 TRBV18 TRBD1 CASSPRTGSSYGYTF TGTGCCAGCTCACCCCGGACAGGTTCCTCCTATGGCTACACCTTC
. TRBJ1-1 TRBV19 TRBD1 CASMDRPRVEAFF TGTGCCAGTATGGACAGGCCAAGGGTTGAAGCTTTCTTT
. TRBJ1-2 TRBV7-2 . CASSLGFGGAPGYTF TGTGCCAGCAGCTTAGGGTTCGGGGGGGCGCCCGGCTACACCTTC
. TRBJ2-1 TRBV19 . CASSIIAGTVHNEQFF TGTGCCAGTAGTATCATAGCTGGAACGGTACACAATGAGCAGTTCTTC
. TRBJ1-4 TRBV9 TRBD1 CASSAHLLGTGEEKLFF TGTGCCAGCAGCGCTCACCTGCTCGGGACAGGGGAGGAAAAACTGTTTTTT
. TRBJ2-5 TRBV2 TRBD2 CASSEALMLAVQETQYF TGTGCCAGCAGTGAAGCGCTTATGCTAGCGGTCCAAGAGACCCAGTACTTC
. TRBJ2-7 TRBV7-9 . CASSLGLEAKVPYEQYF TGTGCCAGCAGCTTAGGCCTCGAGGCAAAGGTTCCCTACGAGCAGTACTTC
. TRBJ1-2 TRBV2 TRBD1 CASSEALAASFNRGFLYGYTF TGTGCCAGCAGTGAAGCGCTCGCCGCCTCGTTTAACAGGGGTTTCCTCTATGGCTACACCTTC
. TRBJ1-1 TRBV28 . CASSFLATEAFF TGTGCCAGCAGTTTTCTAGCCACTGAAGCTTTCTTT
. TRBJ2-5 TRBV19 TRBD1 CASGTVTQYF TGTGCCAGCGGGACAGTTACCCAGTACTTC
once TRBJ2-3 TRBV5-1 TRBD2 CASSLASGGPPDTQYF TGCGCCAGCAGCTTGGCTAGCGGGGGGCCCCCTGATACGCAGTATTTT
. TRBJ2-1 TRBV7-2 TRBD2 CASSRSSGGAGEQFF TGTGCCAGCAGCCGTTCTAGCGGGGGGGCCGGGGAGCAGTTCTTC
. TRBJ1-6 TRBV5-6 TRBD1 CASSGDRGWGNSPLHF TGTGCCAGCAGCGGGGACAGGGGCTGGGGGAATTCACCCCTCCACTTT
once TRBJ2-2 TRBV7-2 . CASSLRGGTGELFF TGTGCCAGCAGCTTACGAGGCGGGACCGGGGAGCTGTTTTTT
. TRBJ1-2 TRBV10-3 . CAINGQGLEDYTF TGTGCCATCAATGGGCAGGGGCTAGAGGACTACACCTTC